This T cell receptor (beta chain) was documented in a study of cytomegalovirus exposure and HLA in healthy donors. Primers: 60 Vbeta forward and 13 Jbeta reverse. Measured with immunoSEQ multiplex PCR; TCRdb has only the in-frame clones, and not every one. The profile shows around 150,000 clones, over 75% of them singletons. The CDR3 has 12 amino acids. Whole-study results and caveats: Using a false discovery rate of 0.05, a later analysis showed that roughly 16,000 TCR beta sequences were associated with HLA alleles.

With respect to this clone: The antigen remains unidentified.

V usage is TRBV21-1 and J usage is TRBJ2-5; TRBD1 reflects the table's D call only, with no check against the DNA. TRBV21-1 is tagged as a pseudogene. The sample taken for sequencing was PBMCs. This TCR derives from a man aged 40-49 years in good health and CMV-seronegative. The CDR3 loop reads CASSNFIETQYF. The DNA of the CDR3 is TGTGCCAGCAGCAATTTCATCGAGACCCAGTACTTC.